This note documents a single T cell receptor (beta chain) sequence. Assay: immunoSEQ multiplex PCR; the TCRdb copy retains only in-frame clones and omits some. The table shows 60,000 to 75,000 clones, with nearly 85% occurring only once. After removal of 2 bases from V and 3 bases from J, the junction contained 3 bases not matched to a gene. The germline CDR1 and CDR2 sequences are SGDLS and YYNGEE. The CDR3 length is 15 residues. These data are taken from a study of control samples from healthy donors and cancer patients. The sample comprised blood. The rearrangement joins TRBV9 to TRBJ2-3, with TRBD2 identical over 10 bases. The source is a man aged 55 to 69 in good health. For the CDR3, the DNA is TGTGCCAGCAGCGTTTCTAGCGGGAGAACAGATACGCAGTATTTT. Amino acid sequence: CASSVSSGRTDTQYF.